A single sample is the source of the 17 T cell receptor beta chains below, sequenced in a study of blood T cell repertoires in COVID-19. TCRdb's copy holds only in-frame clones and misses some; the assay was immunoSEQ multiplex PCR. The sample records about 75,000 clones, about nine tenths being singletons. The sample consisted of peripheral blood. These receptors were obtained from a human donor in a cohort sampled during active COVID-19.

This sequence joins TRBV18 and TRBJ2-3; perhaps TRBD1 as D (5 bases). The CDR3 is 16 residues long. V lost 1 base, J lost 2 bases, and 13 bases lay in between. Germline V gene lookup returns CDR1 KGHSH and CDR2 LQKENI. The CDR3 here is CASSPQGAGPTDTQYF. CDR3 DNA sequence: TGTGCCAGCTCACCACAAGGGGCAGGCCCCACAGATACGCAGTATTTT. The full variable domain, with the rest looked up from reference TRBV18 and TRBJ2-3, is NAGVMQNPRHLVRRRGQEARLRCSPMKGHSHVYWYRQLPEEGLKFMVYLQKENIIDESGMPKERFSAEFPKEGPSILRIQQVVRGDSAAYFCASSPQGAGPTDTQYFGPGTRLTVL.

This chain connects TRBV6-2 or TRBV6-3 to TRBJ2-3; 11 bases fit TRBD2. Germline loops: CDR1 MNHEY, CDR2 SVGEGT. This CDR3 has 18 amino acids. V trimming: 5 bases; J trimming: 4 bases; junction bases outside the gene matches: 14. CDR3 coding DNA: TGTGCCAGCAGTAAACTAGCGGGGGCAGCGCGAACACCAGATACGCAGTATTTT. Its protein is CASSKLAGAARTPDTQYF.

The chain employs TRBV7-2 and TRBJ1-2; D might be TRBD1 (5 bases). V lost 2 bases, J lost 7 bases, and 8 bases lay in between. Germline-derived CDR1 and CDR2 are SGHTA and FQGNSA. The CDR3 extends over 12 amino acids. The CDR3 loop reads CASSLPGIGYTF. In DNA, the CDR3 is TGTGCCAGCAGCTTACCAGGGATTGGCTACACCTTC.

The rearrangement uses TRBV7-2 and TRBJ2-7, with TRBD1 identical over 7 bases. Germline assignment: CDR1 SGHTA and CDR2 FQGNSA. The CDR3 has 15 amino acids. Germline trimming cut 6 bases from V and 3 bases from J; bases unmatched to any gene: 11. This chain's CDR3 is CASSFRTGVGYEQYF. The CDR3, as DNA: TGTGCCAGCAGTTTTAGAACAGGGGTAGGCTACGAGCAGTACTTC.

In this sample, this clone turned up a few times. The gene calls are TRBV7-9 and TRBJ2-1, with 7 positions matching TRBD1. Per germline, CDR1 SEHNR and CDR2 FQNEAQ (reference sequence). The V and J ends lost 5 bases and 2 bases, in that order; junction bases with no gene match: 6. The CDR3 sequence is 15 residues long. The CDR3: CASSMDRFAYNEQFF. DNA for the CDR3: TGTGCCAGCAGCATGGACAGGTTCGCCTACAATGAGCAGTTCTTC. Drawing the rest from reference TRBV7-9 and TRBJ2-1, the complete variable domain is DTGVSQNPRHKITKRGQNVTFRCDPISEHNRLYWYRQTLGQGPEFLTYFQNEAQLEKSRLLSDRFSAERPKGSFSTLEIQRTEQGDSAMYLCASSMDRFAYNEQFFGPGTRLTVL.

The CDR3 nucleotides are TGTGCCAGCAGCGCGTGGGGACACTGGAATCAGCCCCAGCATTTT. The encoded protein is CASSAWGHWNQPQHF. The chain links TRBV11-3 to TRBJ1-5, with D tentatively TRBD1 (6 bases). V was trimmed by 5 bases and J by 4 bases, leaving 15 bases between them. Germline values: CDR1 SGHNT, CDR2 YENEEA. The CDR3 covers 15 residues.

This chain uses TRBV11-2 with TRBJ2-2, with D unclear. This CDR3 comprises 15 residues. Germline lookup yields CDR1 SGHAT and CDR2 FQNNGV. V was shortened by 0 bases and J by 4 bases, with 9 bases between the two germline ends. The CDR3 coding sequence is TGTGCCAGCAGCTTAGAACTCGCGGTCACCGGGGAGCTGTTTTTT. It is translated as CASSLELAVTGELFF.

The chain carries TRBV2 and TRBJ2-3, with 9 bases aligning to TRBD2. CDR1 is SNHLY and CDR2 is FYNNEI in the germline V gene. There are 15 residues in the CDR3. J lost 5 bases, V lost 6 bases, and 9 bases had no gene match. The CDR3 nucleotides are TGTGCCAGCAGAGACACCGGGACTAGCTTAGATACGCAGTATTTT. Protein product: CASRDTGTSLDTQYF.

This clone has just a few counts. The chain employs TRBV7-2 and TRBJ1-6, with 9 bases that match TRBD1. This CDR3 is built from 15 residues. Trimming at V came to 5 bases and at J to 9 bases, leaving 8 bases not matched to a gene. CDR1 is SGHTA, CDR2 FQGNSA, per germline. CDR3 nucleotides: TGTGCCAGCAGCCCCTGGACAGGGGAAGTTTCACCCCTCCACTTT. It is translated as CASSPWTGEVSPLHF.

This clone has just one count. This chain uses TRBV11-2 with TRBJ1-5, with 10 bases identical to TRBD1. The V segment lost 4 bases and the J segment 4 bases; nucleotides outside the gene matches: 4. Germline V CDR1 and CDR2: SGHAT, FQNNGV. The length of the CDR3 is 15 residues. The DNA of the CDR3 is TGTGCCAGCAGCTCGACAGGGGGCCCTAATCAGCCCCAGCATTTT. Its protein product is CASSSTGGPNQPQHF.

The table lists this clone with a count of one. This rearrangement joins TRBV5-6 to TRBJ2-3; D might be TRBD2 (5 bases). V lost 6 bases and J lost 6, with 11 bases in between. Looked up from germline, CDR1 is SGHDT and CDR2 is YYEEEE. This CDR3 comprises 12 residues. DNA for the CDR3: TGTGCCAGCACGGGGTATGGGGATACGCAGTATTTT. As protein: CASTGYGDTQYF.

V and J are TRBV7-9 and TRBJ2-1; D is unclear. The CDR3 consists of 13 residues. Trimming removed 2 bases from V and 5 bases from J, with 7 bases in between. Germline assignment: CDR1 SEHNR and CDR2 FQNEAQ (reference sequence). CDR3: CASSLSTHNEQFF. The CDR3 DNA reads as TGTGCCAGCAGCTTAAGCACCCACAATGAGCAGTTCTTC.

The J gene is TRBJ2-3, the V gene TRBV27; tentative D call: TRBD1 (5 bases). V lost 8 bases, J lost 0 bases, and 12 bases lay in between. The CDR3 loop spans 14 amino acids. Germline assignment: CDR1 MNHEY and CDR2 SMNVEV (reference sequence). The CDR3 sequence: CASGTGSSTDTQYF. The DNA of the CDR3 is TGTGCCAGCGGAACAGGATCTAGCACAGATACGCAGTATTTT.

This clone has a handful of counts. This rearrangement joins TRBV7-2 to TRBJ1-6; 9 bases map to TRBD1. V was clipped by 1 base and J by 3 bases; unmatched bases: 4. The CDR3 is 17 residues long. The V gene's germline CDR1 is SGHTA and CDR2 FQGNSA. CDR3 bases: TGTGCCAGCAGCTTAGTGGGACAGGGAATCTATAATTCACCCCTCCACTTT. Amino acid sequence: CASSLVGQGIYNSPLHF.

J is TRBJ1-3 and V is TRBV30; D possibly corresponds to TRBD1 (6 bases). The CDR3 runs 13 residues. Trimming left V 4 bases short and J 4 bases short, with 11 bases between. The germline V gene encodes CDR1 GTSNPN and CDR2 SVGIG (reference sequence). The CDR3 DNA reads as TGTGCCTGGAAACAGGGAGCCGGAAACACCATATATTTT. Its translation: CAWKQGAGNTIYF.

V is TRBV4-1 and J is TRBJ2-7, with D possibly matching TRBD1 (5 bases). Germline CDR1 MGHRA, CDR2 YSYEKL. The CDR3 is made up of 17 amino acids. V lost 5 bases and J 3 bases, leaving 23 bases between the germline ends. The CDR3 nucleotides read TGCGCCAGCAGCTCTCCCAGAAGGGGATCCGCGGACTACGAGCAGTACTTC. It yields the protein CASSSPRRGSADYEQYF.

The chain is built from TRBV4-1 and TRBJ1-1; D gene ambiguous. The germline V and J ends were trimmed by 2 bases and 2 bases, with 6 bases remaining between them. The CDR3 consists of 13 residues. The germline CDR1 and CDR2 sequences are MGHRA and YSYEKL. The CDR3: CASSQTINTEAFF. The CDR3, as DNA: TGCGCCAGCAGCCAAACTATTAACACTGAAGCTTTCTTT.